Listed here are 26 T cell receptor beta chains from one sample, sequenced in a study of T cells in Graves' hyperthyroidism and ophthalmopathy. RNA transcripts served as the template for amplifying TCR beta CDR3 regions. The primer set for the first-round RT-PCR of the TCR CDR3 was HTBI. From the multiplex PCR reads, TCRdb called clonotypes with MiXCR, one entry per CDR3 protein. Among hundreds of thousands of distinct CDR3 sequences, approximately 14% were seen once, and the ten largest hold about a quarter. Sequenced input: blood. The receptor source for this set is a woman between 18 and 30 years old with Graves' hyperthyroidism that later progressed to Graves' ophthalmopathy.

There are many counts of this clonotype. The chain couples TRBV2 to TRBJ2-7; TRBD2 aligns across 7 bases. The junction had 11 bases not matched to a gene; V was cut back by 6 bases and J by 6 bases. This CDR3 is built from 14 residues. CDR1 and CDR2 (germline): SNHLY, FYNNEI. The CDR3 DNA is TGTGCCAGCAGAACCTCGGGACTAAGGAGCGAGCAGTACTTC. It is translated as CASRTSGLRSEQYF.

The chain carries TRBV5-1 and TRBJ2-3, with no clear D. Trimming took 2 bases from V and 1 from J, leaving 17 bases between them. CDR1 and CDR2 from the germline V gene are SGHRS and YFSETQ. This CDR3 is 17 amino acids long. The CDR3 sequence is CASSFFPARGRTDTQYF. In nucleotides, the CDR3 is TGCGCCAGCAGCTTTTTTCCGGCTCGAGGCCGCACAGATACGCAGTATTTT.

Ten or more counts support this clonotype. The V gene is TRBV10-3, the J gene TRBJ2-5, with D unresolved. Between the trimmed V and J ends, which lost 4 bases and 2 bases, there was a span of 8 bases. This CDR3 has 13 residues. Germline CDR1 is ENHRY and CDR2 is SYGVKD. The CDR3 reads CAISVGQQETQYF. In nucleotides, the CDR3 is TGTGCCATCAGTGTGGGTCAGCAAGAGACCCAGTACTTC.

This clonotype came up many times. This CDR3 reads CSARDPWAARGIEQFF. The CDR3 nucleotides read TGCAGTGCTAGAGACCCCTGGGCGGCTAGGGGGATTGAGCAGTTCTTC. This chain connects TRBV20-1 to TRBJ2-1; possibly TRBD1 for D (6 bases). Germline V gene lookup returns CDR1 DFQATT and CDR2 SNEGSKA (reference sequence). V was pared by 0 bases and J by 9 bases, with 21 bases between. CDR3 size: 16 residues.

This clonotype was counted once. The chain employs TRBV15 and TRBJ2-1, with 8 bases fitting TRBD2. This CDR3 spans 16 amino acids. Germline CDR1 reads LNHNV; CDR2 reads YYDKDF (reference sequence). V shed 0 bases, J shed 9 bases, and the junction held 10 bases outside the gene matches. This CDR3 is CATSREIFSREAEQFF. The CDR3 coding sequence is TGTGCCACCAGCAGAGAAATCTTCTCGCGGGAGGCTGAGCAGTTCTTC. Based on the CDR3 plus reference TRBV15 and TRBJ2-1, the full variable domain is DAMVIQNPRYQVTQFGKPVTLSCSQTLNHNVMYWYQQKSSQAPKLLFHYYDKDFNNEADTPDNFQSRRPNTSFCFLDIRSPGLGDTAMYLCATSREIFSREAEQFFGPGTRLTVL.

This clonotype appeared many times. This chain joins TRBV28 and TRBJ1-1; TRBD1 matches at 7 bases. This CDR3 spans 17 amino acids. Trimming removed 4 bases from V and 6 bases from J; junction bases left unmatched: 17. Germline CDR1 and CDR2: MDHEN and SYDVKM. The CDR3 bases are TGTGCCAGCAGTTCACCCGAGATTAGGGGGCGAGAAGCTGAAGCTTTCTTT. Translating gives CASSSPEIRGREAEAFF.

The V gene is TRBV5-1, the J gene TRBJ2-1; 8 bases line up with TRBD1. The CDR3 is 16 amino acids. Germline V gene lookup returns CDR1 SGHRS and CDR2 YFSETQ. The V segment lost 0 bases and the J segment 5 bases; nucleotides outside the gene matches: 7. The DNA of the CDR3 is TGCGCCAGCAGCTTGGCGGGCAGGGGGCGCAACAATGAGCAGTTCTTC. Translation: CASSLAGRGRNNEQFF.

This clonotype was seen more than once but under ten times. V usage is TRBV20-1 and J usage is TRBJ1-2, with 11 bases matching TRBD1. Germline-derived CDR1 and CDR2 are DFQATT and SNEGSKA (reference sequence). The junction had 11 bases not matched to a gene; V was cut back by 5 bases and J by 6 bases. The CDR3 runs 15 residues. The CDR3 here is CSADRDRGVRDGYTF. CDR3 coding DNA: TGCAGTGCTGACCGGGACAGGGGGGTTCGTGATGGCTACACCTTC.

The rearrangement joins TRBV29-1 to TRBJ2-7; 9 nucleotides line up with TRBD1. The CDR3 totals 15 residues. Germline V CDR1 and CDR2: SQVTM, ANQGSEA. The V and J ends lost 4 bases and 3 bases, in that order; junction bases with no gene match: 10. Here the CDR3 DNA reads TGCAGCGTTGCCCCTACCCGGGACAGGGACTACGAGCAGTACTTC. Translation: CSVAPTRDRDYEQYF.

This clonotype was picked up many times. V is TRBV3-1 and J is TRBJ2-5; D unresolved. The CDR3 is 16 amino acids. Germline assignment: CDR1 LGHDT and CDR2 YNNKEL (reference sequence). The V end was cut by 0 bases, the J end by 1 base, with 12 bases between. The CDR3 sequence is CASSQDLADGQETQYF. CDR3 nucleotides: TGTGCCAGCAGCCAAGATCTGGCAGATGGCCAAGAGACCCAGTACTTC.

This clonotype has at least ten counts. The chain links TRBV18 to TRBJ1-1; 12 nucleotides line up with TRBD1. The CDR3 extends over 16 amino acids. The V segment lost 0 bases and the J segment 8 bases; nucleotides outside the gene matches: 7. The germline V gene has CDR1 KGHSH and CDR2 LQKENI. Written as DNA, the CDR3 is TGTGCCAGCTCACCACCGGCGGGACAGGGGGCAGGAGAAGCTTTCTTT. Translation gives CASSPPAGQGAGEAFF. The whole variable domain, filled in from reference TRBV18 and TRBJ1-1, reads NAGVMQNPRHLVRRRGQEARLRCSPMKGHSHVYWYRQLPEEGLKFMVYLQKENIIDESGMPKERFSAEFPKEGPSILRIQQVVRGDSAAYFCASSPPAGQGAGEAFFGQGTRLTVV.

The CDR3 DNA follows: TGTGCCAGCAGCGTAGCAGCGAACACTGAAGCTTTCTTT. It specifies CASSVAANTEAFF. The rearrangement joins TRBV9 to TRBJ1-1; unclear D gene. Germline V gene data show CDR1 as SGDLS and CDR2 as YYNGEE. The CDR3 is 13 residues long. Trimming took off 0 bases at V and 1 base at J, with 4 bases between the two ends.

This clonotype was counted many times. The chain combines TRBV5-1 with TRBJ1-1; D is perhaps TRBD1 (5 bases). The V and J ends lost 4 bases and 1 base respectively, with 14 bases between them. This CDR3 spans 15 amino acids. In germline, CDR1 is SGHRS, CDR2 YFSETQ. The CDR3 loop is CASSPPNQGNTEAFF. The CDR3 nucleotides read TGCGCCAGCAGCCCACCAAACCAGGGGAACACTGAAGCTTTCTTT.

This clonotype has ten or more counts. This chain links TRBV27 with TRBJ2-1; D gene unclear. The V end was cut by 2 bases, the J end by 0 bases, with 5 bases between. The CDR3 extends over 14 amino acids. The germline V gene encodes CDR1 MNHEY and CDR2 SMNVEV (reference sequence). The CDR3 loop is CASSLRSSYNEQFF. CDR3 nucleotides: TGTGCCAGCAGTTTACGGAGCTCCTACAATGAGCAGTTCTTC.

This clonotype was detected only a few times. At one end the junction does not follow the germline gene, possibly because of a read error. The genes are TRBV11-2 and TRBJ1-5; TRBD1 aligns across 9 bases. The germline V gene encodes CDR1 SGHAT and CDR2 FQNNGV. The CDR3 runs 16 residues. This CDR3 is CASSQGSGQGNQPQHF. CDR3 bases: TGCGCCAGCAGCCAAGGATCAGGACAGGGGAATCAGCCCCAGCATTTT.

V and J are TRBV11-2 and TRBJ2-1, with 8 bases aligning to TRBD1. V trimming: 7 bases; J trimming: 7 bases; junction bases outside the gene matches: 12. The CDR3 runs 15 residues. Per the germline V gene, CDR1 is SGHAT and CDR2 is FQNNGV. CDR3 region: CASTLRGRGQNEQFF. The CDR3 DNA is TGTGCCAGCACCCTCAGGGGCAGGGGGCAGAATGAGCAGTTCTTC.

The chain links TRBV28 to TRBJ2-2; a weak D match, TRBD1 (6 bases). Germline V gives CDR1 MDHEN, CDR2 SYDVKM. Trimming removed 2 bases at V and 6 bases at J, with 16 bases between. The CDR3 spans 16 residues. Here the CDR3 DNA reads TGTGCCAGCAGTTTAAAAGGGGGTGCCCGACCCGGGGAGCTGTTTTTT. The encoded protein is CASSLKGGARPGELFF.

The table lists this clonotype with many counts. This rearrangement joins TRBV6-2 or TRBV6-3 to TRBJ1-2; no clear D gene. Trimming stripped 2 bases from V and 1 base from J, with 14 bases between. Germline values: CDR1 MNHEY, CDR2 SVGEGT. The CDR3 is made up of 16 amino acids. CDR3 in amino acids: CASSYQPSGYNYGYTF. CDR3 DNA: TGTGCCAGCAGTTACCAGCCGTCGGGGTATAACTATGGCTACACCTTC.

The chain combines TRBV6-1 with TRBJ2-7; perhaps TRBD1 as D (6 bases). The CDR3 spans 13 residues. V lost 5 bases to trimming and J lost 4 bases, with 12 bases between them. CDR1 and CDR2 (germline): MNHNS, SASEGT. The CDR3 bases are TGTGCCAGCAGTCACCGGGACAAATACGAGCAGTACTTC. The encoded protein is CASSHRDKYEQYF.

This clonotype was detected a few times. The chain combines TRBV10-1 with TRBJ2-2, with TRBD2 identical over 15 bases. Germline-derived CDR1 and CDR2 are WNHNN and SYGVQD (reference sequence). The CDR3 sequence is 16 residues long. The ends lost 7 bases at V and 6 bases at J; junction bases unmatched: 6. The CDR3, as DNA: TGCGCCAGCACCCTCTGGACTAGCGGGAGGGCCGGGGAGCTGTTTTTT. Translation: CASTLWTSGRAGELFF.

This clonotype was detected many times. The CDR3 region has the DNA TGTGCCAGCAGCCACTCTAGGGGGACTAGCGGGATGGCCTACGAGCAGTACTTC. It is translated as CASSHSRGTSGMAYEQYF. The chain has TRBV3-1 and TRBJ2-7; 13 bases agree with TRBD2. Germline V gene data show CDR1 as LGHDT and CDR2 as YNNKEL (reference sequence). The CDR3 is made up of 18 amino acids. V lost 3 bases, J lost 2 bases, and 10 bases stayed unmatched.

This clonotype was counted at least ten times. V usage is TRBV28 and J usage is TRBJ2-1, with D perhaps matching TRBD1 (6 bases). The CDR3 contains 15 residues. Trimming stripped 5 bases from V and 6 bases from J, with 17 bases between. CDR1 is MDHEN and CDR2 is SYDVKM in the germline V gene. CDR3 sequence (DNA): TGTGCCAGCAGTCCCCGGGACATAGTCTCCAATGAGCAGTTCTTC. Translation: CASSPRDIVSNEQFF.

The rearrangement uses TRBV10-3 and TRBJ1-1; possible D gene TRBD1, 5 bases. The CDR3 covers 15 residues. The V gene's germline CDR1 is ENHRY and CDR2 SYGVKD. V shed 0 bases and J shed 4 bases, with 12 bases lying between them. The CDR3 loop is CAISESGGPGTEAFF. The CDR3 coding sequence is TGTGCCATCAGTGAGTCGGGGGGTCCGGGCACTGAAGCTTTCTTT.

The DNA of the CDR3 is TGCAGCGTACCCGGGACTAGCGGGCAAGAGGACAATGAGCAGTTCTTC. The encoded protein is CSVPGTSGQEDNEQFF. The V call is TRBV29-1, the J call TRBJ2-1, with 12 bases fitting TRBD2. In germline, CDR1 is SQVTM, CDR2 ANQGSEA. This CDR3 comprises 16 residues. V shed 6 bases and J 5 bases; nucleotides not matched to a gene: 11.

This clonotype was seen more than once but under ten times. V gene TRBV20-1 combines with J gene TRBJ1-5, with 9 positions matching TRBD1. CDR1 is DFQATT and CDR2 is SNEGSKA in the germline V gene (reference sequence). This CDR3 is built from 14 residues. Unmatched junction bases numbered 4, after V lost 0 bases and J lost 7 bases. For the CDR3, the DNA is TGCAGTGCTAGAGACGGGACAGGGTTCCAGCCCCAGCATTTT. Translating it yields CSARDGTGFQPQHF.

The chain combines TRBV9 with TRBJ2-7, with 10 bases aligning to TRBD2. This CDR3 is 16 amino acids long. Germline CDR1 and CDR2: SGDLS and YYNGEE. With V trimmed by 2 bases and J by 2 bases, 7 bases remained unmatched. CDR3 nucleotides: TGTGCCAGCAGCGTCAGAACTAGCGGGACCACCTACGAGCAGTACTTC. Translation gives CASSVRTSGTTYEQYF.